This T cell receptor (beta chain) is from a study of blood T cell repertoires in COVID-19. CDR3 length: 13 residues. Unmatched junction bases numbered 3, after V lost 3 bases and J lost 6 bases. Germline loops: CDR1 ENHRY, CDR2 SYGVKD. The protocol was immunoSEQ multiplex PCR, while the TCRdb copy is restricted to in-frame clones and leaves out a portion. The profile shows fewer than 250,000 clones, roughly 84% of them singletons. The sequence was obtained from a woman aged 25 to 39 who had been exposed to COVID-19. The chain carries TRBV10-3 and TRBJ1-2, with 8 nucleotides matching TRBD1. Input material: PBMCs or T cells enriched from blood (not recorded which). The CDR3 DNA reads TGTGCCATCAGTGACTCACAGGGGGATGGCTACACCTTC. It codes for CAISDSQGDGYTF.